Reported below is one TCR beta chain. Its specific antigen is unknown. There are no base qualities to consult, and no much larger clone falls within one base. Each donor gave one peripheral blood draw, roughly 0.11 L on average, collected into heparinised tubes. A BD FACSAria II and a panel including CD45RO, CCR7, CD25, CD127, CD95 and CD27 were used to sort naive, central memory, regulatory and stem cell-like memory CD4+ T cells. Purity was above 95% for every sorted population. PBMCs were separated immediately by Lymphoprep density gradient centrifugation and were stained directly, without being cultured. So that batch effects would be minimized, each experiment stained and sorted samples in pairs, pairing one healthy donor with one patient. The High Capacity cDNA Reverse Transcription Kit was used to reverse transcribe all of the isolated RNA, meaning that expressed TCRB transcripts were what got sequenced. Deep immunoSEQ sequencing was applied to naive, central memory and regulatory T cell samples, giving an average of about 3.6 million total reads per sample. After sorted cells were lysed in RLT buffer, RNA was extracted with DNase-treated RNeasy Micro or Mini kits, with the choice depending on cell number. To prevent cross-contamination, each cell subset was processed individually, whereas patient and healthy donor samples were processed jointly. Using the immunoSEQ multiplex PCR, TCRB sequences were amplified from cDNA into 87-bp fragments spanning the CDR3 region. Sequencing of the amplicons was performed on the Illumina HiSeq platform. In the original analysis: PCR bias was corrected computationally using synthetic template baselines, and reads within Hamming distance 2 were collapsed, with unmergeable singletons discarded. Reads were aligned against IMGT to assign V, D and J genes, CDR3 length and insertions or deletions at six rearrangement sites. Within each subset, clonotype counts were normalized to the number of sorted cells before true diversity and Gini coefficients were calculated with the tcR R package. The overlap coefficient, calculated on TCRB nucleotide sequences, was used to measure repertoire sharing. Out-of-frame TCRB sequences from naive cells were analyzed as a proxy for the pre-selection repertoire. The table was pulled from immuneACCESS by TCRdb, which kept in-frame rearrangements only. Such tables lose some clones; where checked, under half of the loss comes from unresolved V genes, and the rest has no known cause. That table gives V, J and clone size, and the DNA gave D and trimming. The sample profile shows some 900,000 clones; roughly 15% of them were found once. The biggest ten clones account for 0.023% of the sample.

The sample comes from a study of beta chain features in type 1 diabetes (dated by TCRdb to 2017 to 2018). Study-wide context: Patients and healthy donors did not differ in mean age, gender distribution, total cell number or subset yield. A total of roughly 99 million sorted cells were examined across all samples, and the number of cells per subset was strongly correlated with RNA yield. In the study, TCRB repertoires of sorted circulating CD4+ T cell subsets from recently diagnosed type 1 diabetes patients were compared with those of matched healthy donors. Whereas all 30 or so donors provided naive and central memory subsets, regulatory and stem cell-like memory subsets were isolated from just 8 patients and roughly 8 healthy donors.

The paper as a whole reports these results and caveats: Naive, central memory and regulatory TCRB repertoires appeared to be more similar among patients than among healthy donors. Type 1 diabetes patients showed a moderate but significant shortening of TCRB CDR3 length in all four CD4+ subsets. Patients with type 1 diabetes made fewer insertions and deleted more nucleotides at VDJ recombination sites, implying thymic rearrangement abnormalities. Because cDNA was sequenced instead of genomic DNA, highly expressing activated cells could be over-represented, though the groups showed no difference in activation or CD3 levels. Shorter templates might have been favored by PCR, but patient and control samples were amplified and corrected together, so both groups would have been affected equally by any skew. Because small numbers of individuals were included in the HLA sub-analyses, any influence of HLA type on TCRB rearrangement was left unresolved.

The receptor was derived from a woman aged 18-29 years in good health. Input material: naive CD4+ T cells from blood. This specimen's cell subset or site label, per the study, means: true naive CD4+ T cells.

The CDR3 reads as follows: CASTSGGRSYNEQFF. The sequenced DNA: TGTGCCAGCACCTCTGGCGGGAGGTCCTACAATGAGCAGTTCTTC. The chain is encoded by TRBV28 joined to TRBJ2-1, with TRBD2 identical over 8 junction bases. The CDR3 holds 15 amino acids from the cysteine to the phenylalanine. The only DNA kept is the CDR3, 45 bases in frame from the first base. The V end gives up 7 bases and the J end 1 base, leaving 6 bases in the junction not matched to a gene. CDR1 and CDR2 were assigned from the germline V gene as MDHEN and SYDVKM.